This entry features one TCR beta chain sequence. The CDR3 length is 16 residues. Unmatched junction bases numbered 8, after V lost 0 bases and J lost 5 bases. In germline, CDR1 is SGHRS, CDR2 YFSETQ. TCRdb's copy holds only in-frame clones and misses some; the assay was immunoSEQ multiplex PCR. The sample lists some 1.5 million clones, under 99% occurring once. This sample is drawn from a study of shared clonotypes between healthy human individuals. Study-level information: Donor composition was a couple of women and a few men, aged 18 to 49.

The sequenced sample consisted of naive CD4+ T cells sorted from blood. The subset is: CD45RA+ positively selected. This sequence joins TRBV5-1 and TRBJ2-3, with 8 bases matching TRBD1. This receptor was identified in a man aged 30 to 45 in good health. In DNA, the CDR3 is TGCGCCAGCAGCTTGGACGGACCCGACAGGGGAGATACGCAGTATTTT. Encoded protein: CASSLDGPDRGDTQYF.